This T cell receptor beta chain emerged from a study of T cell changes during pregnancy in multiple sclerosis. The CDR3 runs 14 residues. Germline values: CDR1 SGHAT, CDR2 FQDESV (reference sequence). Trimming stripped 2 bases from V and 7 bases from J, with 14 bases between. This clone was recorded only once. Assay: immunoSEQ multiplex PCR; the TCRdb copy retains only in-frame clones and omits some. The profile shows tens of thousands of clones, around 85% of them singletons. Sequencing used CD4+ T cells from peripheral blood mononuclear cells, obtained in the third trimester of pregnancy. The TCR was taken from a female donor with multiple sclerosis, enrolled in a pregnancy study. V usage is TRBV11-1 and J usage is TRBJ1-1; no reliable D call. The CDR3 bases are TGTGCCAGCAGCTTACTCCGCCAGGCTGGTGAAGCTTTCTTT. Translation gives CASSLLRQAGEAFF. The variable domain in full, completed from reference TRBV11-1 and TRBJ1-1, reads EAEVAQSPRYKITEKSQAVAFWCDPISGHATLYWYRQILGQGPELLVQFQDESVVDDSQLPKDRFSAERLKGVDSTLKIQPAELGDSAMYLCASSLLRQAGEAFFGQGTRLTVV.